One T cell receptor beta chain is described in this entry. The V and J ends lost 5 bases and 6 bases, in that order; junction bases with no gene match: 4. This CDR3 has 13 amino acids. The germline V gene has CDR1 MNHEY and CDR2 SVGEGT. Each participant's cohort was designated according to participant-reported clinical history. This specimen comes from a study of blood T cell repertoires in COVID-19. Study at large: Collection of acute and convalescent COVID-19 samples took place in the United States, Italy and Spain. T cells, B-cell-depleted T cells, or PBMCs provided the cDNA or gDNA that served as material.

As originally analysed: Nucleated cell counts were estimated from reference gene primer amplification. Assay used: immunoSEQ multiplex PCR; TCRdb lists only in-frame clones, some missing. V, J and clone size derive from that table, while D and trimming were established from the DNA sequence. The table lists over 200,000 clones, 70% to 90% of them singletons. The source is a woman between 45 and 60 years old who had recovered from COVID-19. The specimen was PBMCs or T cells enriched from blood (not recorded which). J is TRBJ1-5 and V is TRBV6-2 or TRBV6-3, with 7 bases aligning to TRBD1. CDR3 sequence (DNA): TGTGCCAGCAGTGGGACAGAGGTTCAGCCCCAGCATTTT. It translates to CASSGTEVQPQHF.